This TCR beta chain comes out of a study of cytomegalovirus exposure and HLA in healthy donors. The PCR had 60 Vbeta and 13 Jbeta primers. Repertoires were generated with immunoSEQ multiplex PCR, while TCRdb's copy carries only in-frame clones and drops some. The repertoire holds 65,000 to 85,000 clones, with around 79% as singletons. CDR3 length equals 14 residues. Unmatched junction bases numbered 7, after V lost 6 bases and J lost 3 bases. Germline V gene lookup returns CDR1 SNHLY and CDR2 FYNNEI. This sequence joins TRBV2 and TRBJ1-1; 7 bases agree with TRBD1. This sequence originates from a woman aged 40 to 50 in good health and CMV-seropositive. Sample: PBMCs. CDR3 coding DNA: TGTGCCAGCAGGGCAGGGGGGCTCGACACTGAAGCTTTCTTT. Translating gives CASRAGGLDTEAFF.